This T cell receptor beta chain was captured in a study of monozygotic twins with inflammatory bowel disease. Germline V gene lookup returns CDR1 SGDLS and CDR2 YYNGEE. This CDR3 contains 13 residues. For each CDR3 protein, TCRdb gives one entry from its re-call of the 5' RACE reads, without DNA. The sample has approximately 380,000 distinct CDR3 sequences, and its top ten clones hold around 2.6%. This clonotype was obtained from a human donor with ulcerative colitis or Crohn's disease, or a healthy co-twin of an affected twin (not recorded which). Sequenced: blood. This rearrangement joins TRBV9 to TRBJ2-1; TCRdb returns TRBD1, unconfirmable since there is no DNA. CDR3: CASSVVGGKEQFF.